A single TCR beta chain is shown here with its context. The authors seeded about 200,000 CFSE-labeled responder cells together with about 200,000 irradiated stimulator cells tagged with violet dye. This entry comes from a study of graft-versus-host responses after intestinal transplantation. Study-wide background: Induction using anti-thymocyte globulin, followed by tacrolimus and steroids for about 3 years, was given to all recipients.

Study outcomes and limitations: Marrow from the recipient contained GvH clones, some of which had appeared first in ileum or blood.

Trimming removed 4 bases from V and 4 bases from J; junction bases left unmatched: 8. Per the germline V gene, CDR1 is SGHRS and CDR2 is YFSETQ. This CDR3 spans 18 amino acids. Sequencing used immunoSEQ multiplex PCR; TCRdb keeps in-frame clones, though not all of them. This sample yields approximately 7,000 clones, of which around 30% are seen a single time; around 6.2% belongs to the top ten. This sequence joins TRBV5-1 and TRBJ2-2; 15 bases are a match to TRBD2. The receptor's source is a human patient who was an organ donor for intestinal transplantation. This material consisted of alloreactive CD8+ T cells from a mixed lymphocyte reaction culture, taken before transplantation. Subset reported: CFSE-low proliferating T cells sorted from roughly 6-day pre-transplant mixed lymphocyte reaction (GvH or HvG direction). The CDR3 DNA sequence: TGCGCCAGCAGCGGGACTAGCGGGGGGACCTTAAGCACCGGGGAGCTGTTTTTT. Amino acids: CASSGTSGGTLSTGELFF.